Each of the 22 T cell receptor beta chains below was sequenced from the same sample in a study of cytomegalovirus exposure and HLA in healthy donors. It was with 60 Vbeta and 13 Jbeta primers that the PCR ran. Sequencing used immunoSEQ multiplex PCR; TCRdb keeps in-frame clones, though not all of them. The sample holds approximately 150,000 clones; less than 90% are singletons and the top ten take around 0.96%. Sequencing used PBMCs. The source of these receptors is a man aged 30 to 45 in good health and CMV-seronegative.

This sequence joins TRBV10-3 and TRBJ1-1, with TRBD1 as a possible D gene (5 bases). Germline V CDR1 and CDR2: ENHRY, SYGVKD. V was pared by 2 bases and J by 1 base, with 8 bases between. The CDR3 length is 14 residues. The CDR3 DNA sequence: TGTGCCATCAGTGAGACGGGGGAGAACACTGAAGCTTTCTTT. Protein: CAISETGENTEAFF.

The genes are TRBV7-2 and TRBJ2-7, with D tentatively TRBD1 (6 bases). V lost 2 bases, J lost 2 bases, and 13 bases lay in between. The CDR3 extends over 15 amino acids. Germline V CDR1 and CDR2: SGHTA, FQGNSA. The CDR3 sequence is CASSLPPTGTYEQYF. The CDR3 nucleotides read TGTGCCAGCAGCTTACCACCTACAGGGACCTACGAGCAGTACTTC.

This chain links TRBV25-1 with TRBJ2-7; D is ambiguous. The CDR3 runs 14 residues. Trimming pared 2 bases from V and 6 bases from J, leaving 14 bases between. CDR1 and CDR2 from the germline V gene are MGHDK and SYGVNS. CDR3 residues: CASSEPSSTFEQYF. Here the CDR3 DNA reads TGTGCCAGCAGTGAACCATCCTCAACTTTCGAGCAGTACTTC.

The rearrangement links TRBV28 to TRBJ2-7; TRBD2 matches 15 bases. Germline V gene data show CDR1 as MDHEN and CDR2 as SYDVKM. The CDR3 is 15 amino acids. J gave up 12 bases and V 4 bases, and 10 bases lay outside the gene matches. The CDR3 DNA reads TGTGCCAGCAGTTCACCAGGGACTAGCGGGGGGTACTGGTACTTC. It encodes CASSSPGTSGGYWYF. The entire variable domain, with the rest obtained from reference TRBV28 and TRBJ2-7, is as follows: DVKVTQSSRYLVKRTGEKVFLECVQDMDHENMFWYRQDPGLGLRLIYFSYDVKMKEKGDIPEGYSVSREKKERFSLILESASTNQTSMYLCASSSPGTSGGYWYFGPGTRLTVT.

The chain couples TRBV5-4 to TRBJ2-5; TRBD1 matches at 9 bases. V lost 1 base and J lost 1; bases outside the gene matches: 8. This CDR3 spans 17 amino acids. From germline, CDR1 is SGHNT and CDR2 YYREEE (reference sequence). The CDR3 spells CASSLLDRGRSQETQYF. The CDR3 bases are TGTGCCAGCAGCTTGCTCGACAGGGGGAGGTCCCAAGAGACCCAGTACTTC. Combining the CDR3 with reference TRBV5-4 and TRBJ2-5 gives the whole variable domain ETGVTQSPTHLIKTRGQQVTLRCSSQSGHNTVSWYQQALGQGPQFIFQYYREEENGRGNFPPRFSGLQFPNYSSELNVNALELDDSALYLCASSLLDRGRSQETQYFGPGTRLLVL.

In its sample, this clone was seen a few times. The chain recombines TRBV30 with TRBJ2-3; 9 bases are shared with TRBD2. This CDR3 has 16 residues. Germline values: CDR1 GTSNPN, CDR2 SVGIG (reference sequence). V shed 5 bases, J shed 7 bases, and the junction held 16 bases outside the gene matches. The CDR3, as DNA: TGTGCCTGGGGTTCGGGGGGGCTAGCGGGAACTTATACGCAGTATTTT. Translated: CAWGSGGLAGTYTQYF.

The chain has TRBV18 and TRBJ2-1; TRBD2 agrees at 11 bases. CDR1 is KGHSH, CDR2 LQKENI, per germline. CDR3 size: 17 residues. The junction had 7 bases not matched to a gene; V was cut back by 0 bases and J by 6 bases. The CDR3 DNA reads as TGTGCCAGCTCACCACCCGTTGGTCTAGCGGGGGGCAATGAGCAGTTCTTC. This gives the protein CASSPPVGLAGGNEQFF.

This clone was detected once. The chain recombines TRBV27 with TRBJ2-5; D is unclear. CDR1 is MNHEY, CDR2 SMNVEV, per germline (reference sequence). The CDR3 sequence is 12 residues long. V was shortened by 6 bases and J by 1 base, with 6 bases between the two germline ends. The CDR3 DNA reads as TGTGCCAGCAGCAACTTCCAAGAGACCCAGTACTTC. Protein sequence: CASSNFQETQYF.

This clone was seen more than once but under ten times. V is TRBV7-2 and J is TRBJ2-4; maybe TRBD1 (6 bases). Germline loops: CDR1 SGHTA, CDR2 FQGNSA. The V end was cut by 6 bases, the J end by 13 bases, with 19 bases between. The CDR3 loop spans 13 amino acids. The CDR3 sequence: CASRFTEDSPQYF. DNA of the CDR3: TGTGCCAGCAGATTTACGGAGGACAGTCCACAGTACTTC.

The J gene is TRBJ2-2, the V gene TRBV5-4; 8 bases are a match to TRBD1. The J segment lost 4 bases and the V segment lost 4 bases, leaving 6 bases of the junction unmatched. The CDR3 contains 15 residues. CDR1 and CDR2 (germline): SGHNT, YYREEE (reference sequence). The CDR3 DNA is TGTGCCAGCAGCGACGGACAGGGTCCCACCGGGGAGCTGTTTTTT. It encodes CASSDGQGPTGELFF.

The rearrangement links TRBV19 to TRBJ2-7; maybe TRBD2 (7 bases). Trimming pared 1 base from V and 6 bases from J, leaving 13 bases between. CDR1 and CDR2 (germline): LNHDA, SQIVND (reference sequence). The CDR3 has 14 residues. The CDR3 DNA is TGTGCCAGTAGTATAGGGGGGGGCTACCCCGAGCAGTACTTC. Translated, it gives CASSIGGGYPEQYF.

In this sample, this clone turned up once. The CDR3 DNA is TGTGCCAGCAGCCCTCGGGACAGGGGCACAGATACGCAGTATTTT. The encoded protein is CASSPRDRGTDTQYF. The chain has TRBV7-9 and TRBJ2-3, with 9 bases matching TRBD1. The CDR3 is made up of 15 amino acids. The ends lost 5 bases at V and 1 base at J; junction bases unmatched: 4. Germline V gene lookup returns CDR1 SEHNR and CDR2 FQNEAQ (reference sequence).

This chain uses TRBV5-4 with TRBJ2-5; 9 bases align to TRBD1. Losses at the gene ends were 4 bases for V and 7 bases for J; bases not matched to a gene: 8. Germline values: CDR1 SGHNT, CDR2 YYREEE (reference sequence). The CDR3 totals 14 residues. CDR3 DNA sequence: TGTGCCAGCAGCCCGGGACAGGGAGAGGTGACCCAGTACTTC. Its translation is CASSPGQGEVTQYF.

The chain joins TRBV9 to TRBJ2-2, with 9 bases matching TRBD1. J was trimmed by 3 bases and V by 0 bases; bases with no gene match: 3. CDR3 length: 16 residues. Germline-derived CDR1 and CDR2 are SGDLS and YYNGEE. CDR3 amino acids: CASSVDWTGDTGELFF. The DNA of the CDR3 is TGTGCCAGCAGCGTAGATTGGACAGGGGACACCGGGGAGCTGTTTTTT.

This clone came up once. This sequence joins TRBV5-1 and TRBJ1-2; D unresolved. Germline V gene sequence: CDR1 SGHRS, CDR2 YFSETQ. V lost 0 bases and J 4 bases, leaving 10 bases between the germline ends. The CDR3 spans 14 residues. The CDR3 region has the DNA TGCGCCAGCAGCTTGGAGGTCAGCGGCTATGGCTACACCTTC. Translating gives CASSLEVSGYGYTF.

The CDR3 loop is CASSLRLSGADTQYF. CDR3 in DNA: TGTGCCAGCAGCTTACGTCTGTCAGGGGCAGATACGCAGTATTTT. This chain joins TRBV7-8 and TRBJ2-3, with D tentatively TRBD1 (6 bases). The CDR3 extends over 15 amino acids. Germline V gives CDR1 SGHVS, CDR2 FQNEAQ. V was cut by 2 bases and J by 4 bases, with 13 bases left in between.

The rearrangement uses TRBV29-1 and TRBJ2-2, with D maybe TRBD2 (6 bases). The germline V gene encodes CDR1 SQVTM and CDR2 ANQGSEA. The CDR3 spans 14 residues. V was pared by 7 bases and J by 3 bases, with 15 bases between. The CDR3 reads CSAASRDYTGELFF. The CDR3 nucleotides read TGCAGCGCTGCGTCCAGGGACTACACCGGGGAGCTGTTTTTT.

This chain uses TRBV10-3 with TRBJ1-5; possible D gene TRBD1, 5 bases. The CDR3 extends over 14 amino acids. Germline V CDR1 and CDR2: ENHRY, SYGVKD. The V end lost 5 bases, the J end lost 0 bases, and 8 bases lay between the germline ends. The chain's CDR3 is CAISKDNSNQPQHF. CDR3 nucleotides: TGTGCCATCAGTAAGGACAATAGCAATCAGCCCCAGCATTTT.

This chain uses TRBV15 with TRBJ2-3; D is unclear. Germline V gene sequence: CDR1 LNHNV, CDR2 YYDKDF (reference sequence). CDR3 length: 15 amino acids. The V gene lost 1 base and the J gene lost 1 base, with 9 bases spanning the gap. Here the CDR3 DNA reads TGTGCCACCAGCAGAGGGGCCCCGGGCACAGATACGCAGTATTTT. It yields the protein CATSRGAPGTDTQYF.

The chain carries TRBV10-3 and TRBJ2-5, with TRBD2 matching 7 bases. The CDR3 sequence is 16 residues long. Germline V gene sequence: CDR1 ENHRY, CDR2 SYGVKD. V gave up 2 bases and J gave up 0 bases; unmatched junction bases: 6. The CDR3 nucleotides read TGTGCCATCAGTGAGGAGACTAGCCCTTACCAAGAGACCCAGTACTTC. Encoded protein: CAISEETSPYQETQYF.

Worth noting for this clone: An end of the junction differs from the germline gene, which may be a read error. The V gene is TRBV7-7, the J gene TRBJ1-4; D perhaps matches TRBD1 (5 bases). The germline V gene has CDR1 SSHAT and CDR2 FNYEAQ (reference sequence). The CDR3 consists of 15 residues. Here the CDR3 DNA reads TGTGCTAGCAGCTCATGCCAGGGCCCTAATGAAAAACTGTTTTTT. Residues: CASSSCQGPNEKLFF.

J is TRBJ1-1 and V is TRBV18, with 9 bases that match TRBD1. The CDR3 is made up of 15 amino acids. CDR1 KGHSH and CDR2 LQKENI come from the germline V gene. Germline trimming cut 2 bases from V and 6 bases from J; bases unmatched to any gene: 7. The DNA of the CDR3 is TGTGCCAGCTCACCAAATGAACAGGGGGCTTCTGAAGCTTTCTTT. It specifies CASSPNEQGASEAFF.